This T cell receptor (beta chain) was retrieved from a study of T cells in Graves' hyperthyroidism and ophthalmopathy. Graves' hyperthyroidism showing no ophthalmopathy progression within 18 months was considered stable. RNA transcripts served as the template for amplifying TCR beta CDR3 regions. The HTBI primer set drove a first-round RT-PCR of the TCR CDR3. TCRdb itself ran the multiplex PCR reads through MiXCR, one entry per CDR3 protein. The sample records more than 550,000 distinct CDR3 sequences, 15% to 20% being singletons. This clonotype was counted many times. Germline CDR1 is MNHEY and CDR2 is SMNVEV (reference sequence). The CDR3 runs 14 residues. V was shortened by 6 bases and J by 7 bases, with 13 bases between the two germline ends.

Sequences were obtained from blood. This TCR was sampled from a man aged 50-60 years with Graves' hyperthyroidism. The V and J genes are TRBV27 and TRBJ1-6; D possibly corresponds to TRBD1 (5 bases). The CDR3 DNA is TGTGCCAGCAGGGGGGAGGGGAGAAATTCACCCCTCCACTTT. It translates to CASRGEGRNSPLHF.